The 14 T cell receptor beta chains reported below all come from one sample, sequenced in a study of blood T cell repertoires in COVID-19. Sequenced by immunoSEQ multiplex PCR; TCRdb stores in-frame clones only, minus some. This table has roughly 120,000 clones, roughly 88% appearing once. Material: peripheral blood. The receptors stem from a woman in her 50s with active or convalescent COVID-19.

The chain links TRBV27 to TRBJ1-4; 7 bases fit TRBD1. Losses at the gene ends were 4 bases for V and 3 bases for J; bases not matched to a gene: 2. The CDR3 loop spans 14 amino acids. Germline V CDR1 and CDR2: MNHEY, SMNVEV (reference sequence). CDR3 DNA sequence: TGTGCCAGCAGTTACAGGGGTCCTAATGAAAAACTGTTTTTT. Translating it yields CASSYRGPNEKLFF. The variable domain in full, completed from reference TRBV27 and TRBJ1-4, reads EAQVTQNPRYLITVTGKKLTVTCSQNMNHEYMSWYRQDPGLGLRQIYYSMNVEVTDKGDVPEGYKVSRKEKRNFPLILESPSPNQTSLYFCASSYRGPNEKLFFGSGTQLSVL.

The rearrangement uses TRBV6-6 and TRBJ2-1; D remains ambiguous. The germline V gene has CDR1 MNHNY and CDR2 SVGAGI (reference sequence). CDR3 length equals 14 residues. V lost 2 bases and J lost 5, with 10 bases in between. CDR3: CASSYAVTNNEQFF. The CDR3 bases are TGTGCCAGCAGTTACGCGGTAACGAACAATGAGCAGTTCTTC.

The chain joins TRBV7-6 to TRBJ2-5, with D possibly matching TRBD2 (6 bases). Germline CDR1 is SGHVS and CDR2 is FNYEAQ. The CDR3 length is 16 residues. Trimming pared 2 bases from V and 2 bases from J, leaving 15 bases between. CDR3: CASSLSGGVGQETQYF. DNA of the CDR3: TGTGCCAGCAGCTTATCTGGAGGGGTTGGGCAAGAGACCCAGTACTTC.

This clone occurred once. The chain joins TRBV5-4 to TRBJ2-1; perhaps TRBD1 as D (6 bases). There are 15 residues in the CDR3. Looked up from germline, CDR1 is SGHNT and CDR2 is YYREEE (reference sequence). The V gene lost 4 bases and the J gene lost 2 bases, with 13 bases spanning the gap. The CDR3 DNA reads TGTGCCAGCAGCGACAACAGGGTTCCCTACAATGAGCAGTTCTTC. It codes for CASSDNRVPYNEQFF.

The chain combines TRBV4-1 with TRBJ2-1; D unresolved. This CDR3 contains 14 residues. Deletions cut 1 base from V and 15 bases from J, with 19 bases between. Germline CDR1 is MGHRA and CDR2 is YSYEKL. The DNA for the CDR3 is TGCGCCAGCAGCCAAGTAGGCGGCCGCTTAGTGTGGTTCTTC. Amino acid sequence: CASSQVGGRLVWFF.

This clone was seen just once. This chain joins TRBV11-1 and TRBJ1-1; D gene unclear. The CDR3 has 13 amino acids. V was pared by 5 bases and J by 0 bases, with 7 bases between. Germline V gene data show CDR1 as SGHAT and CDR2 as FQDESV (reference sequence). The CDR3 nucleotides are TGTGCCAGCAGCCGCGGAGTGAACACTGAAGCTTTCTTT. Protein sequence: CASSRGVNTEAFF.

The chain couples TRBV5-1 to TRBJ2-3; TRBD2 is a possible D gene (6 bases). V lost 2 bases to trimming and J lost 0 bases, with 10 bases between them. The CDR3 spans 15 residues. Germline assignment: CDR1 SGHRS and CDR2 YFSETQ. Here the CDR3 reads CASSLSGASTDTQYF. The DNA for the CDR3 is TGCGCCAGCAGCTTATCGGGAGCTAGCACAGATACGCAGTATTTT. The full variable domain, in which reference TRBV5-1 and TRBJ2-3 provide the parts outside the CDR3, is KAGVTQTPRYLIKTRGQQVTLSCSPISGHRSVSWYQQTPGQGLQFLFEYFSETQRNKGNFPGRFSGRQFSNSRSEMNVSTLELGDSALYLCASSLSGASTDTQYFGPGTRLTVL.

CDR3 sequence: CASRISGGYEQYF. CDR3 sequence (DNA): TGTGCCAGCAGGATTTCAGGGGGCTACGAGCAGTACTTC. The genes are TRBV3-1 (or the pseudogene TRBV3-2) and TRBJ2-7; 7 nucleotides align to TRBD1. The CDR3 spans 13 residues. CDR1 LGHDT and CDR2 YNNKEL come from the germline V gene (reference sequence). Trimming took 6 bases from V and 3 from J; bases not matched to a gene: 5.

V gene TRBV28 combines with J gene TRBJ2-3, with D perhaps TRBD2 (7 bases). Germline V gene lookup returns CDR1 MDHEN and CDR2 SYDVKM. The V gene lost 1 base and the J gene lost 1 base, with 18 bases spanning the gap. The CDR3 has 18 amino acids. The CDR3 sequence is CASSLFGGADVRTDTQYF. The DNA of the CDR3 is TGTGCCAGCAGTTTATTTGGGGGGGCAGACGTACGCACAGATACGCAGTATTTT.

The chain recombines TRBV19 with TRBJ2-7; 7 bases align to TRBD2. The CDR3 sequence is 15 residues long. Germline-derived CDR1 and CDR2 are LNHDA and SQIVND (reference sequence). The ends lost 4 bases at V and 4 bases at J; junction bases unmatched: 10. For the CDR3, the DNA is TGTGCCAGTAGTAAACAAGCGGGACCCCCATACGAGCAGTACTTC. Protein: CASSKQAGPPYEQYF. Full variable domain (outside the CDR3, taken from reference TRBV19 and TRBJ2-7): DGGITQSPKYLFRKEGQNVTLSCEQNLNHDAMYWYRQDPGQGLRLIYYSQIVNDFQKGDIAEGYSVSREKKESFPLTVTSAQKNPTAFYLCASSKQAGPPYEQYFGPGTRLTVT.

This chain links TRBV9 with TRBJ2-1; TRBD1 is a possible D gene (6 bases). The CDR3 is 16 amino acids. The germline V gene has CDR1 SGDLS and CDR2 YYNGEE. V lost 1 base and J 4 bases, leaving 15 bases between the germline ends. For the CDR3, the DNA is TGTGCCAGCAGCGTACTGGGTGGGGGCCCTTACAATGAGCAGTTCTTC. It translates to CASSVLGGGPYNEQFF.

The chain combines TRBV18 with TRBJ2-5; D unresolved. V was shortened by 6 bases and J by 2 bases, with 13 bases between the two germline ends. The CDR3 contains 14 residues. The germline CDR1 and CDR2 sequences are KGHSH and LQKENI. The CDR3 loop is CASSPLVEQETQYF. In DNA form, the CDR3 reads TGTGCCAGCTCCCCCCTTGTGGAGCAAGAGACCCAGTACTTC.

V gene TRBV7-2 combines with J gene TRBJ2-1; 9 nucleotides match TRBD2. The germline CDR1 and CDR2 sequences are SGHTA and FQGNSA. The CDR3 sequence is 15 residues long. The ends lost 1 base at V and 5 bases at J; junction bases unmatched: 3. The CDR3 sequence: CASSLVSGGNNEQFF. The CDR3 coding sequence is TGTGCCAGCAGCTTAGTTAGCGGGGGCAACAATGAGCAGTTCTTC.

The chain uses TRBV13 and TRBJ2-7; D is undetermined. The germline V and J ends were trimmed by 4 bases and 3 bases, with 13 bases remaining between them. From germline, CDR1 is PRHDT and CDR2 FYEKMQ (reference sequence). The CDR3 is made up of 14 amino acids. CDR3 DNA: TGTGCCAGCAGCTCCCCCCTCAAGCGCTACGAGCAGTACTTC. Amino acid sequence: CASSSPLKRYEQYF.